This TCR beta chain emerged from a study of spatial heterogeneity in lung cancer. Looking at the study overall: After resection, follow-up PBMC samples were sequenced when available, at a median of approximately 26 months later. Study findings and constraints: Blood showed ubiquitous tumor TCRs more often at resection than at routine follow-up.

Single TCR cDNA molecules each had their own unique molecular identifier. From the 5' RACE reads, TCRdb called clonotypes with MiXCR, one entry per CDR3 protein. The sample holds approximately 12,000 distinct CDR3 sequences, around 9.1% seen once. Time point noted: blood at routine non-recurrence follow-up after resection. Between the trimmed V and J ends, which lost 5 bases and 0 bases, there was a span of 11 bases. Germline lookup yields CDR1 SQVTM and CDR2 ANQGSEA. CDR3 length equals 14 residues. This clonotype appeared many times. The antigen is not known. The source was PBMCs, collected at follow-up. The TCR comes from a female donor with early-stage non-small cell lung cancer. The chain links TRBV29-1 to TRBJ2-1, with a tentative D call TRBD2 (6 bases). The CDR3 DNA follows: TGCAGCGTTCGGCGGGGAAGCTCCTACAATGAGCAGTTCTTC. This gives the protein CSVRRGSSYNEQFF.